The clone carrying this T cell receptor beta chain was observed many times. Its antigen is unknown. The source of the sample is a study of human T cells and chemical hapten exposure. Study summary: Readings were taken at 6 days from patch tests that had applied 0.01% DPC to the upper back. Study-wide findings and caveats: In the PT1 data, expanded TCR counts showed a positive correlation with patch test score. There were significantly more large CDR3 similarity clusters among expanded TCRs than among controls.

Germline V lookup: CDR1 SQVTM, CDR2 ANQGSEA. V shed 7 bases and J shed 4 bases, with 25 bases lying between them. CDR3 length: 17 amino acids. Described time point: pre-sensitization, week 0. Regarding treatment: therapeutic diphenylcyclopropenone sensitization with weekly scalp DPC. Attachment of unique molecular identifiers to individual cDNA molecules was performed in the library. From the RACE reads, TCRdb called clonotypes with MiXCR, one entry per CDR3 protein. The sample holds about 380,000 distinct CDR3 sequences, more than 4.5% seen once. The sample was whole blood, taken in connection with sensitization to the hapten diphenylcyclopropenone (DPC). This sequence originates from a woman in her fifties or sixties with alopecia areata. Some clones in this sample may be carry-over from other donors' samples. The chain combines TRBV29-1 with TRBJ2-2; D tentatively fits TRBD1 or TRBD2 (6 bases each). CDR3: CSADRGGGGIGTGELFF. As DNA, the CDR3 is TGCAGCGCCGACCGGGGTGGAGGGGGGATTGGCACCGGGGAGCTGTTTTTT.